This T cell receptor (beta chain) was sequenced for a study of shared clonotypes between healthy human individuals (TCRdb year 2020). As for the study more broadly: A couple of women and a few men aged 18 to 49 years were included in the cohort. For each donor, three plates each were used for CD4 naive and CD4 memory, two plates were used for CD8 naive, and one plate was used for CD8 memory. To increase sequencing depth and limit assay-specific biases, different laboratories used diverse techniques to prepare libraries and sequence TCR repertoires. To estimate repertoire size and how much clonotypes are shared between individuals, the study performed deep sequencing of blood TCR repertoires from a handful of healthy adults. Each donor's leukapheresis produced roughly between about 0.8 and 8.9 billion PBMCs. Study-level results and caveats: Compared with non-shared clonotypes, clonotypes shared by all four sorted-subset donors had higher generation probabilities. Pairwise subsampling indicated that sequencing depth was expected to affect the degree of clonotype sharing among donors. Larger estimated clonotype richness was generally found for naive subsets than for memory subsets. When a few donors were compared, the shared fraction of clonotypes was around 5% for naive CD4, about 4% for naive CD8, 2.3% for memory CD4, and roughly 0.43% for memory CD8. Sampling was limited to blood, and TCR repertoires in tissue likely differ from TCR repertoires in blood. Rarefaction of sorted-subset datasets indicated incomplete sequencing despite the large sequencing depth. The genetic and exposure-history diversity represented was limited by the small number of donors.

Using the deep immunoSEQ assay, TCR CDR3 regions were amplified from genomic DNA by multiplex PCR. Extracted genomic DNA from each cell subset was distributed evenly across all wells of several immunoSEQ 96-well plates, and each plate was treated as a replicate. For sorted subsets, each replicate PCR was loaded with roughly 0.2 ug genomic DNA, equivalent to about 30,000 T cell genomes. Purified libraries were measured with a Qubit 3.0 fluorometer, size-checked on a Bioanalyzer 2100, and measured again with the KAPA Library Quantification kit. Each immunoSEQ 96-well plate was sequenced on its own single-read 150-cycle Illumina NextSeq 550 flow cell. As for the authors' bioinformatics: Because the immunoSEQ output held only junctional sequences and lacked quality scores, the filtering could not match the filtering applied to full-length reads. To assign V/J genes and CDR3, sequences were annotated against IMGT germline references using PyIR, a Python wrapper for IgBLAST v1.9. Reads with weak V/J assignments (E-value above 1e-6), missing CDR3, stop codons, out-of-frame junctions, or ambiguous translated residues were removed. A V3J clonotype was defined by an identical inferred V gene, J gene, and CDR3 amino acid sequence. To compute the percentage overlap between repertoires, the number of shared unique clonotypes was divided by the size of the smaller repertoire. RTK rarefaction, the Chao1 estimator, and Recon v2.1 estimates of unobserved clonotypes were used to assess repertoire richness. OLGA was used to compute generation probabilities for all TCRbeta clonotypes that the gDNA method yielded from four donors. TCRdb took over this immuneACCESS table, retaining in-frame rearrangements with V and J assigned. Such tables are incomplete; in checked studies, under half of the missing clones stem from an unresolved V gene, and the remainder is unexplained. The V and J calls and the clone size are those of that table, but D and trimming were determined from the DNA. The sample data list roughly 1,600,000 clones, and approximately 98.5% of these were observed just once. The ten largest account for over 0.3% of the sample.

The donors were healthy, HIV-negative adults who had no recently reported acute infections or vaccinations. Every donor was a Caucasian adult living in Nashville, Tennessee, USA. Magnetic negative selection was used to enrich CD4+ T cells, after which naive cells were positively selected on CD45RA and the negative fraction became the memory subset. Blood was obtained by leukapheresis, after which PBMCs were separated by Ficoll-Histopaque density gradient centrifugation and cryopreserved in liquid nitrogen vapor phase. Analytical flow cytometry was used to check the purity and quantity of every magnetically sorted T cell population. Genomic DNA was isolated from each sorted fraction and quantified by UV absorbance on a Nanodrop 2000c. Comments on this clone: Its antigen has not been determined. Base-call qualities are not available, and no considerably larger clone is one nucleotide away.

Sequenced input: naive CD4+ T cells sorted from blood. What this sample's cell subset or site label stands for: CD45RA+ positively selected. This receptor was identified in a man aged 30 to 45 in good health.

The encoded CDR3 is CASSLLAEMTGELFF. At the DNA level, the sequence is TGTGCCAGCAGCTTACTCGCGGAGATGACCGGGGAGCTGTTTTTT. The sequence joins TRBV11-2 to TRBJ2-2, with the D gene not clear enough to name. Including cysteine and phenylalanine, the CDR3 has 15 amino acids. CDR3 DNA is the only sequence kept; it has 45 bases, read in frame from the first base. CDR1 SGHAT and CDR2 FQNNGV are derived from the germline V gene. V is reduced by 2 bases and J by 5 bases, leaving a spacing of 12 bases between them. Where the CDR3 stops, the reference TRBV11-2 and TRBJ2-2 genes take over; the full variable domain is EAGVAQSPRYKIIEKRQSVAFWCNPISGHATLYWYQQILGQGPKLLIQFQNNGVVDDSQLPKDRFSAERLKGVDSTLKIQPAKLEDSAVYLCASSLLAEMTGELFFGEGSRLTVL.